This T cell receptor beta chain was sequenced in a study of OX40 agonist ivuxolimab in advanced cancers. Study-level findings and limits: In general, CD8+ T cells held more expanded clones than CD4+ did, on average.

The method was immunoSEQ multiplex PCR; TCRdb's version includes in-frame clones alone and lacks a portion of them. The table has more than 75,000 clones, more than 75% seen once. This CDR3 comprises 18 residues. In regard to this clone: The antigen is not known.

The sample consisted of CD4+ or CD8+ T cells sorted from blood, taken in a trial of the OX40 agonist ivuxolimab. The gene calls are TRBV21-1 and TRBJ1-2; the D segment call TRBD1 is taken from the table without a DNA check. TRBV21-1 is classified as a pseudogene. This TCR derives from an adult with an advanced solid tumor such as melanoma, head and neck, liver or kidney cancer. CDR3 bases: TGTGCCAGCAGCAAAGCACGAAGGACAGGGACCGCCGTCGATGGCTACACCTTC. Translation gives CASSKARRTGTAVDGYTF.